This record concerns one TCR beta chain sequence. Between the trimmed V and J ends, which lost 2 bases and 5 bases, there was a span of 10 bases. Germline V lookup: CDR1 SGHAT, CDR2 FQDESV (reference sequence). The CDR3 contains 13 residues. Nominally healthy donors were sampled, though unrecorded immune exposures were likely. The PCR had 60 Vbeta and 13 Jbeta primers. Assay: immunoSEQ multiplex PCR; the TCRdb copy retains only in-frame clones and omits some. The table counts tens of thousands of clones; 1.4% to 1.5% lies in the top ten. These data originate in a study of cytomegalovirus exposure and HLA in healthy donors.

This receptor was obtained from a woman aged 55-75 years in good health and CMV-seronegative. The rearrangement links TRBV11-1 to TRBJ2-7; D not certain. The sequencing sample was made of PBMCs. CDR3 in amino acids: CASSLPGINEQYF. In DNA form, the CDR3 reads TGTGCCAGCAGCTTACCAGGAATTAACGAGCAGTACTTC.